The 25 T cell receptor beta chains below come from one sample, sequenced in a study of PD-1 blockade in classical Hodgkin lymphoma. The assay was immunoSEQ multiplex PCR, and TCRdb's table has in-frame clones only and misses some. Of 19,000 or so clones in the sample, more than 70% are singletons; the top ten hold 4.6%. Exposure to brentuximab vedotin varied, and each patient had relapsed following autologous stem cell transplantation. This specimen consisted of peripheral blood mononuclear cells (PBMCs), obtained at baseline. The source is a human donor with classical Hodgkin lymphoma.

This chain's CDR3 is CAAGGLAGGPHEQYF. Here the CDR3 DNA reads TGTGCCGCCGGGGGACTAGCGGGAGGGCCGCACGAGCAGTACTTC. This chain uses TRBV10-3 with TRBJ2-7; 16 bases are shared with TRBD2. Germline CDR1 reads ENHRY; CDR2 reads SYGVKD. CDR3 length equals 15 residues. V lost 11 bases to trimming and J lost 5 bases; unmatched junction nucleotides: 9.

This chain connects TRBV6-1 to TRBJ1-2, with TRBD1 as a possible D gene (6 bases). V lost 5 bases and J lost 6, with 13 bases in between. The CDR3 runs to 13 residues. In germline, CDR1 is MNHNS, CDR2 SASEGT. CDR3 DNA: TGTGCCAGCAGTCCACAGGGCTCGAATGGCTACACCTTC. Its translation is CASSPQGSNGYTF.

The genes are TRBV28 and TRBJ2-3, with D uncertain. The CDR3 covers 12 residues. Trimming took off 10 bases at V and 0 bases at J, with 8 bases between the two ends. Germline CDR1 and CDR2: MDHEN and SYDVKM. The CDR3 reads CATLSSTDTQYF. Here the CDR3 DNA reads TGTGCCACCTTATCAAGCACAGATACGCAGTATTTT.

V is TRBV5-1 and J is TRBJ2-3, with D perhaps TRBD2 (5 bases). CDR3 length: 14 amino acids. Germline values: CDR1 SGHRS, CDR2 YFSETQ. V was pared by 0 bases and J by 3 bases, with 8 bases between. The CDR3 loop is CASSLVRETDTQYF. In DNA form, the CDR3 reads TGCGCCAGCAGCTTGGTTAGGGAGACAGATACGCAGTATTTT.

CDR3 sequence (DNA): TGCGCCAGCACAGGCATCTTGGATGAGCAGTTCTTC. This sequence encodes CASTGILDEQFF. The chain links TRBV5-1 to TRBJ2-1, with D unresolved. V lost 6 bases and J 8 bases, leaving 12 bases between the germline ends. The CDR3 has 12 residues. Per the germline V gene, CDR1 is SGHRS and CDR2 is YFSETQ.

This clone was counted a few times. The genes are TRBV7-9 and TRBJ2-4; the D is unclear. V dropped 5 bases and J dropped 9 bases, with 11 bases sitting between them. CDR1 and CDR2 (germline): SEHNR, FQNEAQ (reference sequence). The CDR3 is made up of 12 amino acids. CDR3 protein: CASSPEDVIQYF. In DNA, the CDR3 is TGTGCCAGCAGCCCTGAGGATGTCATTCAGTACTTC.

The chain combines TRBV28 with TRBJ1-2; 7 bases fit TRBD1. The CDR3 is 13 residues long. In germline, CDR1 is MDHEN, CDR2 SYDVKM. V lost 4 bases, J lost 5 bases, and 4 bases stayed unmatched. The CDR3 nucleotides read TGTGCCAGCAGTTCACAGGGGTTTTATGGCTACACCTTC. Its translation: CASSSQGFYGYTF.

This clone occurred a few times. The chain has TRBV14 and TRBJ1-5; no definite D call. Germline V CDR1 and CDR2: SGHDN, FVKESK. This CDR3 has 14 residues. Trimming took 1 base from V and 4 from J, leaving 8 bases between them. The CDR3 loop reads CASSQVGGNQPQHF. For the CDR3, the DNA is TGTGCCAGCAGCCAAGTGGGAGGAAATCAGCCCCAGCATTTT.

The V gene is TRBV9, the J gene TRBJ1-1; D perhaps matches TRBD1 (6 bases). The CDR3 extends over 14 amino acids. The germline CDR1 and CDR2 sequences are SGDLS and YYNGEE. V dropped 4 bases and J dropped 8 bases, with 18 bases sitting between them. CDR3 bases: TGTGCCAGCAGCACCATTGCTGGGGGGACAGAAGCTTTCTTT. Its translation: CASSTIAGGTEAFF. Variable domain in full (rest from reference TRBV9 and TRBJ1-1): DSGVTQTPKHLITATGQRVTLRCSPRSGDLSVYWYQQSLDQGLQFLIQYYNGEERAKGNILERFSAQQFPDLHSELNLSSLELGDSALYFCASSTIAGGTEAFFGQGTRLTVV.

This rearrangement joins TRBV6-1 to TRBJ1-2, with TRBD1 as a possible D gene (6 bases). The V end was cut by 8 bases, the J end by 6 bases, with 10 bases between. CDR3 length equals 11 residues. Germline-derived CDR1 and CDR2 are MNHNS and SASEGT. The CDR3 sequence is CASWDIHGYTF. DNA for the CDR3: TGTGCCAGCTGGGACATCCATGGCTACACCTTC.

This chain links TRBV7-2 with TRBJ2-7; 9 positions match TRBD2. CDR1 and CDR2 from the germline V gene are SGHTA and FQGNSA. CDR3 length: 16 amino acids. The trim removed 5 bases at V and 3 bases at J, leaving 11 bases unmatched. In DNA, the CDR3 is TGTGCCAGCAGCACCCCGGGACTAGCTCTATTCTACGAGCAGTACTTC. This encodes CASSTPGLALFYEQYF.

The V gene is TRBV5-1, the J gene TRBJ1-3; D not certain. The V gene lost 4 bases and the J gene lost 2 bases, with 10 bases spanning the gap. The CDR3 runs to 14 residues. Germline values: CDR1 SGHRS, CDR2 YFSETQ. The CDR3 protein is CASSPGGPGNTIYF. The CDR3 nucleotides are TGCGCCAGCAGCCCTGGTGGCCCTGGAAACACCATATATTTT.

Details on this clone: A much larger clone differs by one base, so this may be a read error. The J gene is TRBJ2-7, the V gene TRBV5-1; no definite D call. Trimming removed 0 bases from V and 3 bases from J, with 1 base in between. Germline V lookup: CDR1 SGHRS, CDR2 YFSETQ. The CDR3 has 11 residues. The DNA of the CDR3 is TGCGCCAGCAGCTTGGGCTACGAGCAGTACTTC. Translation: CASSLGYEQYF.

This chain links TRBV2 with TRBJ1-1; D gene uncertain. Looked up from germline, CDR1 is SNHLY and CDR2 is FYNNEI. V was trimmed by 6 bases and J by 6 bases, leaving 17 bases between them. This CDR3 has 14 residues. The CDR3 protein is CASRPSHLEPEAFF. As DNA, the CDR3 is TGTGCCAGCAGGCCAAGCCACTTGGAGCCTGAAGCTTTCTTT.

The V gene is TRBV10-3, the J gene TRBJ2-7; no definite D call. V was shortened by 0 bases and J by 2 bases, with 11 bases between the two germline ends. The CDR3 has 15 residues. Germline-derived CDR1 and CDR2 are ENHRY and SYGVKD. The CDR3 reads CAISESPDTAYEQYF. CDR3 nucleotide sequence: TGTGCCATCAGTGAGTCGCCAGATACAGCCTACGAGCAGTACTTC.

The gene calls are TRBV28 and TRBJ1-5; weak D call: TRBD1 (6 bases). CDR1 and CDR2 (germline): MDHEN, SYDVKM. The CDR3 has 14 amino acids. V was shortened by 7 bases and J by 3 bases, with 13 bases between the two germline ends. For the CDR3, the DNA is TGTGCCAGCACCATAGGGGGGACCAATCAGCCCCAGCATTTT. Protein: CASTIGGTNQPQHF.

The rearrangement joins TRBV9 to TRBJ2-1; TRBD1 aligns across 9 bases. V shed 2 bases, J shed 6 bases, and the junction held 9 bases outside the gene matches. CDR1 and CDR2 from the germline V gene are SGDLS and YYNGEE. This CDR3 has 16 residues. The CDR3: CASSVSGTGWVNEQFF. The CDR3 coding sequence is TGTGCCAGCAGCGTGTCGGGGACAGGGTGGGTCAATGAGCAGTTCTTC.

The CDR3 loop is CASSSGQGNTEAFF. CDR3 coding DNA: TGTGCCAGCAGTTCGGGACAGGGGAACACTGAAGCTTTCTTT. The chain combines TRBV6-4 with TRBJ1-1; 9 bases align to TRBD1. The J segment lost 1 base and the V segment lost 5 bases, leaving 2 bases of the junction unmatched. The CDR3 is 14 residues long. Germline CDR1 MRHNA, CDR2 SNTAGT.

With respect to this clone: A junction end diverges from the germline sequence, so it may reflect a read error. This rearrangement joins TRBV9 to TRBJ2-7, with 8 bases identical to TRBD2. This CDR3 is built from 15 residues. Germline V CDR1 and CDR2: SGDLS, YYNGEE. The CDR3 DNA reads as TGTGCCAGCAGCGTAGAAAGCGGGAGTGGCTACGAGCGGTACTTC. Amino acids: CASSVESGSGYERYF.

With regard to this clone: Other DNA sequences from this sample encode an identical CDR3 as well. The J gene is TRBJ2-2, the V gene TRBV27; D tentatively reads TRBD1 or TRBD2 (5 bases each). From germline, CDR1 is MNHEY and CDR2 SMNVEV (reference sequence). CDR3 length equals 15 residues. V was trimmed by 3 bases and J by 1 base, leaving 9 bases between them. This CDR3 reads CASSFGTVNTGELFF. CDR3 coding DNA: TGTGCCAGCAGTTTCGGGACGGTGAACACCGGGGAGCTGTTTTTT.

The chain uses TRBV2 and TRBJ1-1; tentative D call: TRBD1 (6 bases). The germline gives CDR1 SNHLY, CDR2 FYNNEI. V was trimmed by 8 bases and J by 5 bases, leaving 15 bases between them. CDR3 length: 13 amino acids. CDR3 loop: CASRVGGLTEAFF. In nucleotides, the CDR3 is TGTGCCAGCCGGGTCGGGGGCCTGACTGAAGCTTTCTTT.

This rearrangement joins TRBV27 to TRBJ2-3; D is unresolved. CDR3 length equals 12 residues. CDR1 MNHEY and CDR2 SMNVEV come from the germline V gene (reference sequence). The V and J ends lost 8 bases and 0 bases respectively, with 6 bases between them. CDR3 sequence reads: CASRHSTDTQYF. DNA of the CDR3: TGTGCCAGCCGACACAGCACAGATACGCAGTATTTT.

The V and J genes are TRBV5-1 and TRBJ1-2; D is possibly TRBD1 (5 bases). The CDR3 covers 13 residues. V lost 2 bases and J lost 8, with 13 bases in between. Germline CDR1 and CDR2: SGHRS and YFSETQ. The CDR3 coding sequence is TGCGCCAGCAGCTTTGGGCGGGGCAGGGGCTACACCTTC. Amino acids: CASSFGRGRGYTF.

This chain joins TRBV30 and TRBJ1-5; D may be TRBD1 (5 bases). V was clipped by 2 bases and J by 3 bases, with 11 bases between them. The CDR3 has 14 amino acids. The germline V gene has CDR1 GTSNPN and CDR2 SVGIG (reference sequence). The CDR3 is CAWSLGGTNQPQHF. CDR3 nucleotides: TGTGCCTGGAGTCTCGGGGGAACCAATCAGCCCCAGCATTTT.

The V and J genes are TRBV4-3 and TRBJ2-1; possibly TRBD2 for D (6 bases). Germline V gives CDR1 LGHNA, CDR2 YSLEER. V lost 1 base, J lost 8 bases, and 15 bases lay in between. CDR3 length: 15 amino acids. The CDR3 DNA sequence: TGCGCCAGCAGCCAAGGGGATCGGGGAGGCGATGAGCAGTTCTTC. Amino acid sequence: CASSQGDRGGDEQFF.